This TCR beta chain was retrieved from a study of blood T cell repertoires in COVID-19. Overall study context: PBMCs, B-cell-depleted T cells, or T cells provided the cDNA or gDNA that made up the material.

As processed by the authors: Amplification from reference gene primers served as the basis for estimated nucleated cell counts. TCRdb's table, derived via immunoSEQ multiplex PCR, lists solely in-frame clones and lacks some. D and trimming come from the DNA, and the V and J calls and clone size come from that table. The sample has hundreds of thousands of clones, more than 70% seen once. Trimming took off 3 bases at V and 0 bases at J, with 12 bases between the two ends. Per the germline V gene, CDR1 is SGHNT and CDR2 is YYREEE (reference sequence). The CDR3 loop spans 15 amino acids. Participant ages covered roughly 18 to 89 years across 25 or so US areas. In assigning cohorts, the study relied on participant-reported clinical history. A few counts support this clone.

The sequence was collected from a middle-aged woman with acute COVID-19. The specimen was PBMCs or T cells enriched from blood (not recorded which). This chain joins TRBV5-4 and TRBJ1-2; no clear D gene. CDR3 loop: CASSSGSTPNYGYTF. CDR3 sequence (DNA): TGTGCCAGCAGCTCCGGGTCAACCCCTAACTATGGCTACACCTTC.